The next 28 T cell receptor beta chains were all read from a single sample in a study of CD8 T cells in Susac syndrome (dated by TCRdb to 2018 to 2020). Libraries came from the immunoSEQ multiplex PCR assay. RNA was extracted using the RNeasy kit, and roughly 0.45 to 1 ug of the RNA was reverse transcribed with random hexamers. TCRdb cleaned the public reads at Q25 with fastp, built clones with MiXCR and kept in-frame beta chains. Each record represents a unique CDR3 protein, reported with the most common genes and DNA among its rows. The sample data list about 210,000 distinct CDR3 sequences, and 95% of these were observed just once. The ten largest clones take up 0.095% of the sample. Sample: CD4+ T cells from PBMCs. The source is a human donor with multiple sclerosis.

The chain employs TRBV29-1 and TRBJ2-7; tentative D call: TRBD1 (5 bases). Germline CDR1 and CDR2: SQVTM and ANQGSEA. The V end lost 3 bases, the J end lost 1 base, and 10 bases lay between the germline ends. The CDR3 contains 13 residues. CDR3 loop: CSVENRPSYEQYF. Here the CDR3 DNA reads TGCAGCGTTGAGAACAGGCCATCCTACGAGCAGTACTTC.

The V gene is TRBV29-1, the J gene TRBJ2-5; TRBD2 agrees at 7 bases. Germline V gene sequence: CDR1 SQVTM, CDR2 ANQGSEA. With V trimmed by 6 bases and J by 4 bases, 5 bases remained unmatched. The CDR3 is made up of 12 amino acids. CDR3 coding DNA: TGCAGCGTAATGTGGGGGGGAGAGACCCAGTACTTC. Protein sequence: CSVMWGGETQYF.

The gene calls are TRBV6-5 and TRBJ2-5; the D is unclear. V was trimmed by 5 bases and J by 9 bases, leaving 22 bases between them. The CDR3 sequence is 15 residues long. Per germline, CDR1 MNHEY and CDR2 SVGAGI. The chain's CDR3 is CASSTNSAAFGAQYF. The CDR3 DNA is TGTGCCAGCAGTACCAATTCGGCAGCCTTTGGGGCCCAGTACTTC.

The gene calls are TRBV28 and TRBJ2-7; 7 bases agree with TRBD2. This CDR3 has 13 amino acids. The germline gives CDR1 MDHEN, CDR2 SYDVKM. V gave up 10 bases and J gave up 5 bases; unmatched junction bases: 11. CDR3 in amino acids: CATRLGGRNEQYF. As DNA, the CDR3 is TGTGCCACCCGATTGGGAGGGAGGAACGAGCAGTACTTC.

The chain combines TRBV24-1 with TRBJ2-7; 7 positions match TRBD1. Germline V lookup: CDR1 KGHDR, CDR2 SFDVKD. The ends lost 1 base at V and 0 bases at J; junction bases unmatched: 5. This CDR3 has 16 amino acids. The CDR3 DNA is TGTGCCACCAGTGATTTCAGGGGGACGAGCTCCTACGAGCAGTACTTC. Its protein product is CATSDFRGTSSYEQYF.

CDR3 coding DNA: TGCAGTGCTACTTCAGGGTCTGGCTACACCTTC. It yields the protein CSATSGSGYTF. The chain is built from TRBV20-1 and TRBJ1-2, with D perhaps TRBD1 (5 bases). V lost 4 bases and J 7 bases, leaving 10 bases between the germline ends. CDR3 length: 11 amino acids. Germline V gene lookup returns CDR1 DFQATT and CDR2 SNEGSKA (reference sequence).

The rearrangement links TRBV29-1 to TRBJ2-3, with TRBD2 as a possible D gene (5 bases). Germline assignment: CDR1 SQVTM and CDR2 ANQGSEA. V lost 0 bases and J lost 1, with 8 bases in between. The CDR3 contains 14 residues. The CDR3 DNA is TGCAGCGTTGAAGATTGGGGAGGCACAGATACGCAGTATTTT. This sequence encodes CSVEDWGGTDTQYF.

The V gene is TRBV20-1, the J gene TRBJ2-5; 7 bases are a match to TRBD2. The CDR3 is 13 amino acids. Trimming cost V 5 bases and J 5 bases; bases outside gene matches: 8. Germline V CDR1 and CDR2: DFQATT, SNEGSKA (reference sequence). The CDR3 sequence: CSAVNAGVETQYF. In DNA, the CDR3 is TGCAGTGCTGTAAACGCGGGAGTGGAGACCCAGTACTTC.

The chain uses TRBV18 and TRBJ2-7; tentatively, D is TRBD1 (5 bases). This CDR3 has 12 residues. Trimming cost V 8 bases and J 2 bases, with 10 bases left between them. Germline V gene lookup returns CDR1 KGHSH and CDR2 LQKENI. In DNA form, the CDR3 reads TGTGCCAGCGGGGCGGTGACCTACGAGCAGTACTTC. Translated: CASGAVTYEQYF.

The chain employs TRBV12-5 and TRBJ2-4; TRBD2 matches at 12 bases. The junction had 8 bases not matched to a gene; V was cut back by 5 bases and J by 6 bases. CDR3 length: 16 residues. Germline CDR1 LGHNT, CDR2 FRNRAP. This chain's CDR3 is CASGPQGLAGGNIQYF. As DNA, the CDR3 is TGTGCTAGTGGTCCCCAGGGACTAGCGGGTGGAAACATTCAGTACTTC.

The chain links TRBV15 to TRBJ2-7; weak D call: TRBD1 (6 bases). Germline CDR1 is LNHNV and CDR2 is YYDKDF (reference sequence). The V end lost 1 base, the J end lost 4 bases, and 14 bases lay between the germline ends. The CDR3 is 15 amino acids. The CDR3 region has the DNA TGTGCCACCAGCAGAGGTATAGGGGGTACTTACGAGCAGTACTTC. This codes for CATSRGIGGTYEQYF.

The chain employs TRBV25-1 and TRBJ2-1, with D tentatively TRBD1 or TRBD2 (5 bases each). The V gene's germline CDR1 is MGHDK and CDR2 SYGVNS. The CDR3 runs 13 residues. V dropped 7 bases and J dropped 10 bases, with 17 bases sitting between them. This CDR3 reads CASNREGWDEQFF. The CDR3 region has the DNA TGTGCCAGCAATAGAGAGGGGTGGGACGAGCAGTTCTTC.

This clonotype was observed a single time. The gene calls are TRBV5-4 and TRBJ2-6; TRBD1 is a possible D gene (5 bases). Per the germline V gene, CDR1 is SGHNT and CDR2 is YYREEE (reference sequence). V lost 4 bases, J lost 2 bases, and 13 bases lay in between. The CDR3 runs to 16 residues. CDR3 nucleotide sequence: TGTGCCAGCAGCCGAAGAACAGGAGCTGGGGCCAACGTCCTGACTTTC. Residues: CASSRRTGAGANVLTF.

The V gene is TRBV27, the J gene TRBJ2-3, with 12 bases aligning to TRBD2. CDR1 MNHEY and CDR2 SMNVEV come from the germline V gene (reference sequence). This CDR3 contains 17 residues. V lost 10 bases to trimming and J lost 1 base; unmatched junction nucleotides: 12. For the CDR3, the DNA is TGTGCCACACGAGGACTAGCGGGGAGAATTCGCACAGATACGCAGTATTTT. It specifies CATRGLAGRIRTDTQYF.

The chain couples TRBV5-6 to TRBJ1-2; no clear D. The CDR3 runs 12 residues. CDR1 and CDR2 (germline): SGHDT, YYEEEE. V was cut by 3 bases and J by 6 bases, with 9 bases left in between. The CDR3 sequence: CASSYDGNGYTF. In nucleotides, the CDR3 is TGTGCCAGCAGCTACGATGGGAATGGCTACACCTTC.

The CDR3 sequence is CASSPGEYQETQYF. DNA for the CDR3: TGTGCCAGCAGCCCAGGGGAATACCAAGAGACCCAGTACTTC. This chain links TRBV7-9 with TRBJ2-5, with D tentatively TRBD1 (6 bases). Trimming removed 5 bases from V and 0 bases from J, with 10 bases in between. Looked up from germline, CDR1 is SEHNR and CDR2 is FQNEAQ (reference sequence). There are 14 residues in the CDR3. Based on the CDR3 plus reference TRBV7-9 and TRBJ2-5, the full variable domain is DTGVSQNPRHKITKRGQNVTFRCDPISEHNRLYWYRQTLGQGPEFLTYFQNEAQLEKSRLLSDRFSAERPKGSFSTLEIQRTEQGDSAMYLCASSPGEYQETQYFGPGTRLLVL.

The chain links TRBV29-1 to TRBJ2-5, with 9 bases fitting TRBD1. The CDR3 is 13 residues long. V was clipped by 7 bases and J by 4 bases; unmatched bases: 7. The V gene's germline CDR1 is SQVTM and CDR2 ANQGSEA. The CDR3 loop reads CSAGTGIGETQYF. CDR3 nucleotide sequence: TGCAGCGCAGGGACAGGGATCGGAGAGACCCAGTACTTC.

V usage is TRBV10-3 and J usage is TRBJ1-4; D is uncertain. The CDR3 loop spans 11 amino acids. V dropped 10 bases and J dropped 5 bases, with 8 bases sitting between them. Germline CDR1 ENHRY, CDR2 SYGVKD. Written as DNA, the CDR3 is TGTGCCAGCCGGGGAAATGAAAAACTGTTTTTT. Its translation: CASRGNEKLFF.

The gene calls are TRBV3-1 and TRBJ2-7; 7 bases match TRBD1. CDR1 is LGHDT, CDR2 YNNKEL, per germline (reference sequence). The J segment lost 0 bases and the V segment lost 5 bases, leaving 4 bases of the junction unmatched. The CDR3 has 14 amino acids. Here the CDR3 reads CASSYDRVSYEQYF. DNA for the CDR3: TGTGCCAGCAGCTACGACAGGGTCTCCTACGAGCAGTACTTC.

The genes are TRBV12-3 or TRBV12-4 and TRBJ2-7; D not certain. The CDR3 totals 13 residues. Trimming shortened V by 4 bases and J by 9 bases, and 16 bases separated the two germline ends. The CDR3 coding sequence is TGTGCCAGCAGTTCCCGACTCTCGGGCGGGCAGTACTTC. Translation gives CASSSRLSGGQYF.

This sequence joins TRBV29-1 and TRBJ2-4, with D perhaps matching TRBD1 or TRBD2 (5 bases each). This CDR3 comprises 12 residues. Germline assignment: CDR1 SQVTM and CDR2 ANQGSEA. CDR3 nucleotides: TGCAGTTACCGGGACGGCCGTTTCAAGGAGTACTTC. Translation: CSYRDGRFKEYF. Together with reference TRBV29-1 and TRBJ2-4, the CDR3 gives the full variable domain: SAVISQKPSRDICQRGTSLTIQCQVDSQVTMMFWYRQQPGQSLTLIATANQGSEATYESGFVIDKFPISRPNLTFSTLTVSNMSPEDSSIYLCSYRDGRFKEYFGAGTRLSVL.

This sequence joins TRBV20-1 and TRBJ1-6, with 7 positions matching TRBD1. Germline V gene sequence: CDR1 DFQATT, CDR2 SNEGSKA (reference sequence). Germline trimming cut 3 bases from V and 8 bases from J; bases unmatched to any gene: 10. The CDR3 is made up of 15 amino acids. Here the CDR3 reads CSASQLTGADSPLHF. In DNA form, the CDR3 reads TGCAGTGCTAGCCAATTAACAGGGGCGGATTCACCCCTCCACTTT.

The chain carries TRBV7-9 and TRBJ2-7; no firm D call. Trimming pared 4 bases from V and 0 bases from J, leaving 10 bases between. The germline gives CDR1 SEHNR, CDR2 FQNEAQ (reference sequence). The CDR3 extends over 14 amino acids. This CDR3 is CASSSGSSSYEQYF. The CDR3 DNA follows: TGTGCCAGCAGCTCTGGAAGTTCCTCCTACGAGCAGTACTTC. The full variable domain, completed using reference TRBV7-9 and TRBJ2-7, is DTGVSQNPRHKITKRGQNVTFRCDPISEHNRLYWYRQTLGQGPEFLTYFQNEAQLEKSRLLSDRFSAERPKGSFSTLEIQRTEQGDSAMYLCASSSGSSSYEQYFGPGTRLTVT.

V and J are TRBV6-2 or TRBV6-3 and TRBJ2-1; D gene uncertain. V lost 7 bases, J lost 5 bases, and 18 bases lay in between. The CDR3 sequence is 15 residues long. Germline V gene lookup returns CDR1 MNHEY and CDR2 SVGEGT. CDR3 sequence: CASKPMAWAHNEQFF. In DNA form, the CDR3 reads TGTGCCAGCAAACCCATGGCCTGGGCCCACAATGAGCAGTTCTTC.

The chain has TRBV20-1 and TRBJ2-1; the D is unclear. The CDR3 loop spans 13 amino acids. Germline CDR1 DFQATT, CDR2 SNEGSKA (reference sequence). V lost 1 base and J lost 0, with 4 bases in between. CDR3 nucleotide sequence: TGCAGTGCTAGAGCCAGCTCCTACAATGAGCAGTTCTTC. This translates into CSARASSYNEQFF.

The gene calls are TRBV5-6 and TRBJ2-1; 10 bases align to TRBD1. In germline, CDR1 is SGHDT, CDR2 YYEEEE. CDR3 length: 13 amino acids. V was pared by 4 bases and J by 9 bases, with 4 bases of the junction left unmatched. CDR3 sequence: CASSTTGGREQFF. DNA for the CDR3: TGTGCCAGCAGCACGACAGGGGGCCGTGAGCAGTTCTTC.

The chain has TRBV5-1 and TRBJ2-7; D might be TRBD1 or TRBD2, each matching 5 bases. The CDR3 is made up of 16 amino acids. V dropped 4 bases and J dropped 7 bases, with 24 bases sitting between them. Germline V gene sequence: CDR1 SGHRS, CDR2 YFSETQ. The CDR3: CASSKQRADDGGEQYF. In nucleotides, the CDR3 is TGCGCCAGCAGCAAACAAAGAGCGGATGATGGGGGTGAGCAGTACTTC.

The genes are TRBV12-3 or TRBV12-4 and TRBJ1-1; the match to TRBD1 covers 8 bases. V was pared by 6 bases and J by 4 bases, with 16 bases of the junction left unmatched. This CDR3 is built from 17 residues. The CDR3: CASRPKLTRGLGTEAFF. CDR3 bases: TGTGCCAGCAGACCAAAACTCACCAGGGGGCTCGGCACTGAAGCTTTCTTT.